The present entry profiles one T cell receptor (beta chain) with its context. Its antigen is still unknown. The data are from a study of T cells in Graves' hyperthyroidism and ophthalmopathy. The study, taken as a whole, reports: Blood samples included most of the expanded thyroid clonotypes exceeding 0.001.

CDR3 length equals 13 residues. CDR1 SGHDT and CDR2 YYEEEE come from the germline V gene. V was clipped by 2 bases and J by 9 bases, with 12 bases between them. Amplified TCR beta CDR3 regions derived from RNA transcripts. HTBI primers were used for first-round RT-PCR of the TCR CDR3. In TCRdb, the multiplex PCR reads were re-called with MiXCR into one record per CDR3 protein. The table shows nearly 600,000 distinct CDR3 sequences, with about 15% occurring only once. Patients with uncontrolled infections, other autoimmune diseases, pregnancy or lactation were excluded. The PBMCs had their origin in less than 13 ml of fresh peripheral blood.

The rearrangement joins TRBV5-6 to TRBJ2-1; tentatively, D is TRBD1 or TRBD2 (6 bases each). This TCR was recovered from a woman under 40 with Graves' hyperthyroidism that later progressed to Graves' ophthalmopathy. Sequenced sample: blood. The CDR3 region has the DNA TGTGCCAGCAGCTTCCGATCGGGGGCTGAGCAGTTCTTC. Its protein is CASSFRSGAEQFF.